These T cell receptor beta chains were read from a single sample in a study of HIV-infected children after antiretroviral therapy interruption. TCRdb reprocessed the 3' RACE reads via MiXCR and lists one record per CDR3 protein. The profile shows about 89,000 distinct CDR3 sequences, about 6.9% of them singletons. The input for sequencing was CD45RA+ CD4+ T cells from PBMCs, pooled from several time points, taken from a donor given antiretroviral therapy, either interrupted or continuous. These receptors were collected from a pool of human donors with HIV. The CDR3 runs from the conserved cysteine through the conserved F or W.

TRBV7-6,17,CASSMTGEGSGANVLTF
TRBV5-1,15,CASSLVLAANNEQFF
TRBV5-1,16,CASSVETGGILETQYF
TRBV5-6,15,CASSPMDRGSYEQYF
TRBV11-3,15,CASSLGASGRDEQFF
TRBV15,17,CATSRELAGSSYNEQFF
TRBV7-3,17,CASSLLGGGTRQDTQYF
TRBV7-3,14,CATKSGPTTDTQYF
TRBV6-6,11,CASTQNYEQYF
TRBV7-3,17,CASSPGGGGIITGELFF
TRBV30,20,CAWSVRRGTGGTPYNSPLHF
TRBV28,15,CASSLNALRTDEQYF
TRBV28,13,CASSFFSTYEQYF
TRBV19,16,CASSPYRGEAKNIQYF
TRBV5-1,15,CASSWSDIAQETQYF
TRBV20-1,13,CSASGMVNTEAFF
TRBV7-2,12,CASSFSGETQYF
TRBV28,13,CASSFTVISPLHF
TRBV7-2,15,CASSLIVGGAGEQFF
TRBV6-5,13,CASSYLDKGTQYF
TRBV23-1,15,CASSQFRGFNQPQHF
TRBV5-1,15,CASSPGTPIRGEQYF